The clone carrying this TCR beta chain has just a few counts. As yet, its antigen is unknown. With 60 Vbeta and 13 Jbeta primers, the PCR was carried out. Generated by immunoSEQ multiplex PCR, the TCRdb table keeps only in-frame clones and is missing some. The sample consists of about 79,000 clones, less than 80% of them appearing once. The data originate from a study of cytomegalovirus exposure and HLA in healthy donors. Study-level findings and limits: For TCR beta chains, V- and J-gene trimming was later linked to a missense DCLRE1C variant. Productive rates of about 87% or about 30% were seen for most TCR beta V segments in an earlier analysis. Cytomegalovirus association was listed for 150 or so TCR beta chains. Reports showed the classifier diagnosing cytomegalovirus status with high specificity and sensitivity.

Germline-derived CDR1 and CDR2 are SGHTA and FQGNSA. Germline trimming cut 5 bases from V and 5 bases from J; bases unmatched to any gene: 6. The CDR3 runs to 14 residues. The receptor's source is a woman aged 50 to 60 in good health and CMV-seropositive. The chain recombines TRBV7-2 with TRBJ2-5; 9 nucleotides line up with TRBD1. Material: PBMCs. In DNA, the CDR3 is TGTGCCAGCAGCCAAGGACAGGGGCGCGAGACCCAGTACTTC. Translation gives CASSQGQGRETQYF.